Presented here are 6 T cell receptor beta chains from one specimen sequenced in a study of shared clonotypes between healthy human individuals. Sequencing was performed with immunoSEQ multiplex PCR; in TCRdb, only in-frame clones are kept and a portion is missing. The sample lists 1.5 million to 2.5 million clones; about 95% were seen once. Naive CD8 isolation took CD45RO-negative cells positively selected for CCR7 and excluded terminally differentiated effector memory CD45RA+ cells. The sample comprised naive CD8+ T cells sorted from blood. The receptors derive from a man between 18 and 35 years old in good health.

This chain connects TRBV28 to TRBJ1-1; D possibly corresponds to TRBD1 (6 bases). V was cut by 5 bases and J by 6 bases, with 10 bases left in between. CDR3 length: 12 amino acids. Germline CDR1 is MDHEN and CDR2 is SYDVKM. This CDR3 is CASSPRTAEAFF. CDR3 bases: TGTGCCAGCAGTCCAAGGACAGCTGAAGCTTTCTTT. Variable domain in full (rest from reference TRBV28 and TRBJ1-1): DVKVTQSSRYLVKRTGEKVFLECVQDMDHENMFWYRQDPGLGLRLIYFSYDVKMKEKGDIPEGYSVSREKKERFSLILESASTNQTSMYLCASSPRTAEAFFGQGTRLTVV.

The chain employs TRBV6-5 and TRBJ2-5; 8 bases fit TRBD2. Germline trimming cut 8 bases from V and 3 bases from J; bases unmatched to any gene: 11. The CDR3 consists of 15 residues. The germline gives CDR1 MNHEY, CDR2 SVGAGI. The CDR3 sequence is CASGVRGRMEETQYF. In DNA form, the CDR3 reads TGTGCCAGCGGGGTCCGCGGGAGGATGGAAGAGACCCAGTACTTC.

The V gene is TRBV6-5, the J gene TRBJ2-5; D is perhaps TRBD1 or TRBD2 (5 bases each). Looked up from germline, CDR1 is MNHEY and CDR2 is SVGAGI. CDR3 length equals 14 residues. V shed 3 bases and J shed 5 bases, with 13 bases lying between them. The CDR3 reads CASSYGGSHETQYF. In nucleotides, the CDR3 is TGTGCCAGCAGTTATGGGGGTTCTCACGAGACCCAGTACTTC.

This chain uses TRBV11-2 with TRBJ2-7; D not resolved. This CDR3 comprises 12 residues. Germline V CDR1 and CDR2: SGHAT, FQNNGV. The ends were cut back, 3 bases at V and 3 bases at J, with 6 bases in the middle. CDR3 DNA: TGTGCCAGCAGCTTTCAATACTACGAGCAGTACTTC. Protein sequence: CASSFQYYEQYF.

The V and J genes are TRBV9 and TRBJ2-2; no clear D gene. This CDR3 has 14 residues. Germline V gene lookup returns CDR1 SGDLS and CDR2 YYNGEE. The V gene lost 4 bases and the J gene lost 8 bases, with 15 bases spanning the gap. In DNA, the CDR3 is TGTGCCAGCAGCACAGACCCCGGGTCGGGGGAGCTGTTTTTT. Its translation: CASSTDPGSGELFF.

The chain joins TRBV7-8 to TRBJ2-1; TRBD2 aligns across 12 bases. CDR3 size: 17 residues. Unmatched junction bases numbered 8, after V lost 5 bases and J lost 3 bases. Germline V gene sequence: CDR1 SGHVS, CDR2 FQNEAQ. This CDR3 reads CASSRRLAGDLYNEQFF. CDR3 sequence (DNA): TGTGCCAGCAGCCGCCGACTAGCGGGGGACCTCTACAATGAGCAGTTCTTC.